This TCR beta chain comes out of a study of T cells after yellow fever vaccination (dated by TCRdb to about 2019). Describing the broader study: The SMART-Seq v4 Ultra Low Input RNA kit was used to prepare libraries from fractions with low cell numbers. To follow T-cell clones before and after both primary and booster YFV17D yellow fever vaccination, bulk TCR alpha and beta repertoires underwent longitudinal sequencing. Two healthy male donors, one aged 18 to 30 and one aged 30 to 40 years, made up the cohort. Blood was drawn at multiple timepoints before and after primary and secondary immunization, with bulk PBMC replicates and cell subsets isolated.

The CDR3 runs 15 amino acids, cysteine and phenylalanine included. The entry retains the CDR3 DNA only, 45 bases that are in frame from base 1. V is cut by 0 bases and J by 6 bases, and the space between the germline ends is 14 bases. For CDR1 and CDR2, the germline V gene lists SGHRS and YFSETQ. This clonotype was counted a few times. It lacks a known antigen. Per-base quality was not reported, and no clone a single base away is much larger than it. TCR cDNA was synthesized by 5'RACE template switching, through which a universal primer site and unique molecular identifiers were introduced. Priming of cDNA synthesis was performed from both the TCR alpha and TCR beta constant segments. Libraries were amplified in two PCR steps, with sample barcodes and sequencing adapters added in the second step. Sequencing of libraries was performed on Illumina HiSeq 2500 (2x100 bp) or NovaSeq (2x150 bp). Under the source paper's analysis protocol: MIGEC handled demultiplexing of reads and collapsing into UMI consensus sequences, while MiXCR performed V(D)J alignment. Vaccine-responding clonotypes were identified with edgeR using replicate PBMC samples, with FDR below 0.01 and a log2 fold change above 5 up to day 15 being required. Each bulk clonotype received a CD4 or CD8 identity based on whether the sequenced CD4 or CD8 repertoire contained that clonotype at higher abundance. TCRdb applied fastp at Q25 and MiXCR to the public reads, then kept only in-frame beta chains. All rows with the same CDR3 protein become a single entry with the most common DNA and genes. TCRdb's processing, not the study's, gives the V and J calls here. This sample lists about 160,000 distinct CDR3 sequences; under 7.5% were detected once. 2.5% to 3% of the sample rests with the top ten.

Summary of the overall study and its limitations: A small fraction of clonotypes showed up in both the CD4 and CD8 compartments, probably as a result of convergent recombination. FACS-sorted repertoires could contain abundant contaminating clonotypes from the bulk population, so computational filtering was required. Most clones expanded after primary vaccination were re-detected after the booster (about 96% of CD4 and roughly 87% of CD8), suggesting broad memory maintenance. The study included only a couple of donors, which limits how far the findings can be generalized. The secondary T-cell response was found to be weaker but faster than the primary response, with a peak reached on day 5 rather than on day 15.

The sample's treatment or condition, from its label and the paper: live attenuated yellow fever vaccine strain. A standard Ficoll-Paque protocol was used to isolate PBMCs from peripheral blood. Dynabeads CD4 and CD8 positive selection kits were used to isolate CD4 and CD8 T-cell fractions. RNA was extracted with TriZol from bulk PBMCs, CD4 and CD8 fractions, and dextramer-positive and dextramer-negative fractions. The clonotype comes from a man younger than 35 who received the YFV17D yellow fever vaccine. Here the sequenced sample was CD4+ T cells sorted from PBMCs, taken 4 to 6 days after the first yellow fever vaccination. The rearrangement combines TRBV5-1 with TRBJ2-3, with the D call perhaps TRBD1 or TRBD2, each one matching 5 bases. The nucleotides read TGCGCCAGCAGCTTGGGACAGCGATCGGGGGATACGCAGTATTTT. Its translation reads: CASSLGQRSGDTQYF.